These 14 T cell receptor beta chains came from one sample sequenced in a study of CD8 T cells in ankylosing spondylitis. In TCRdb, the 5' RACE reads were re-called with MiXCR into one record per CDR3 protein. This table holds some 200,000 distinct CDR3 sequences, about 18% found once. The sequenced sample was blood, either unsorted or a sorted T cell fraction (not recorded which). These receptors originate from a male donor under 30 with ankylosing spondylitis or in good health (not recorded which).

This clonotype was detected many times. The genes are TRBV11-3 and TRBJ2-5; D remains ambiguous. Germline CDR1 SGHNT, CDR2 YENEEA. Trimming cost V 3 bases and J 6 bases, with 8 bases left between them. CDR3 size: 12 residues. The CDR3: CASSLDLQTQYF. Here the CDR3 DNA reads TGTGCCAGCAGCTTGGATCTTCAGACCCAGTACTTC.

This chain links TRBV27 with TRBJ2-1; D tentatively reads TRBD1 or TRBD2 (6 bases each). Germline CDR1 MNHEY, CDR2 SMNVEV (reference sequence). This CDR3 region has 16 residues. V lost 0 bases, J lost 2 bases, and 11 bases lay in between. The CDR3 DNA sequence: TGTGCCAGCAGTTTATCGAAGGGGGGTCCCTACAATGAGCAGTTCTTC. Its translation: CASSLSKGGPYNEQFF.

The chain combines TRBV6-2 or TRBV6-3 with TRBJ2-1, with 7 bases identical to TRBD2. The CDR3 is 17 amino acids. Per the germline V gene, CDR1 is MNHEY and CDR2 is SVGEGT. The V segment lost 5 bases and the J segment 2 bases; nucleotides outside the gene matches: 12. Here the CDR3 reads CASSLTSLADAYNEQFF. The CDR3 DNA follows: TGTGCCAGCAGTCTTACCTCCCTAGCGGACGCCTACAATGAGCAGTTCTTC.

This clonotype was seen once. The chain joins TRBV29-1 to TRBJ1-2; a weak D match, TRBD1 (6 bases). The CDR3 runs to 8 residues. V was pared by 6 bases and J by 13 bases, with 9 bases between. CDR1 is SQVTM and CDR2 is ANQGSEA in the germline V gene. The CDR3 DNA reads as TGCAGCGTGCAACAGGGCACCTTC. This codes for CSVQQGTF.

The CDR3 DNA is TGTGCCATCAGCGAGACTAGCCGGGGTTTATACAATGAGCAGTTCTTC. This gives the protein CAISETSRGLYNEQFF. The V and J genes are TRBV10-3 and TRBJ2-1; 7 bases agree with TRBD2. V lost 6 bases, J lost 4 bases, and 12 bases stayed unmatched. Germline V gene lookup returns CDR1 ENHRY and CDR2 SYGVKD. The CDR3 runs to 16 residues.

This clonotype was detected many times. In DNA form, the CDR3 reads TGTGCCATCAGCTCCGTCTACGAGCAGTACTTC. This encodes CAISSVYEQYF. This chain connects TRBV10-3 to TRBJ2-7; D gene ambiguous. V was clipped by 6 bases and J by 3 bases, with 6 bases between them. Per germline, CDR1 ENHRY and CDR2 SYGVKD. There are 11 residues in the CDR3.

Ten or more counts support this clonotype. The chain is built from TRBV7-2 and TRBJ2-5; the match to TRBD2 covers 8 bases. CDR1 SGHTA and CDR2 FQGNSA come from the germline V gene. The CDR3 loop spans 17 amino acids. The V gene end was trimmed by 3 bases and the J gene end by 5 bases; junction bases not matched to a gene: 14. The DNA for the CDR3 is TGTGCCAGCAGCTTTAGGTCCCGGGAGGGCGTTCTTGAGACCCAGTACTTC. It encodes CASSFRSREGVLETQYF.

This clonotype appeared many times. The gene calls are TRBV7-2 and TRBJ2-3; TRBD1 aligns across 9 bases. Germline CDR1 reads SGHTA; CDR2 reads FQGNSA. After removal of 1 base from V and 4 bases from J, the junction contained 3 bases not matched to a gene. This CDR3 spans 15 amino acids. The CDR3 loop is CASSLVGQGSDTQYF. CDR3 nucleotide sequence: TGTGCCAGCAGCTTAGTTGGACAGGGGTCAGATACGCAGTATTTT. Full variable domain (missing parts from reference TRBV7-2 and TRBJ2-3): GAGVSQSPSNKVTEKGKDVELRCDPISGHTALYWYRQSLGQGLEFLIYFQGNSAPDKSGLPSDRFSAERTGGSVSTLTIQRTQQEDSAVYLCASSLVGQGSDTQYFGPGTRLTVL.

The chain has TRBV20-1 and TRBJ2-1; TRBD2 matches 13 bases. Germline CDR1 and CDR2: DFQATT and SNEGSKA (reference sequence). CDR3 length: 15 amino acids. Trimming removed 1 base from V and 6 bases from J; junction bases left unmatched: 3. As DNA, the CDR3 is TGCAGTGCTAGAGCCGGGACTAGCGGGATCAATGAGCAGTTCTTC. It is translated as CSARAGTSGINEQFF.

Ten or more counts support this clonotype. The V and J genes are TRBV7-2 and TRBJ2-1; 12 bases line up with TRBD2. Germline trimming cut 1 base from V and 5 bases from J; bases unmatched to any gene: 3. Germline V gene sequence: CDR1 SGHTA, CDR2 FQGNSA. The CDR3 has 16 residues. The CDR3, as DNA: TGTGCCAGCAGCTTAGGACCTAGCGGGAGGGACAATGAGCAGTTCTTC. Translating gives CASSLGPSGRDNEQFF.

This clonotype was found many times. V gene TRBV3-1 combines with J gene TRBJ1-4, with 8 bases lining up with TRBD1. Losses at the gene ends were 5 bases for V and 7 bases for J; bases not matched to a gene: 9. Germline CDR1 reads LGHDT; CDR2 reads YNNKEL (reference sequence). The CDR3 is 15 residues long. The chain's CDR3 is CASSEATGDGEKLFF. As DNA, the CDR3 is TGTGCCAGCAGCGAAGCGACAGGGGACGGTGAAAAACTGTTTTTT.

This clonotype was seen many times. This chain connects TRBV5-5 to TRBJ2-7; TRBD1 aligns across 11 bases. CDR3 length equals 14 residues. Germline V gene sequence: CDR1 SGHKS, CDR2 YYEKEE (reference sequence). V dropped 4 bases and J dropped 3; count of bases not matched to a gene: 3. The CDR3 reads CASSPGTGGYEQYF. The CDR3 coding sequence is TGTGCCAGCAGCCCCGGGACAGGGGGCTACGAGCAGTACTTC.

This chain connects TRBV20-1 to TRBJ2-1; D might be TRBD2 (6 bases). This CDR3 region has 14 residues. V lost 1 base to trimming and J lost 6 bases, with 13 bases between them. Germline V CDR1 and CDR2: DFQATT, SNEGSKA (reference sequence). The CDR3 loop reads CSARATRSLNEQFF. In nucleotides, the CDR3 is TGCAGTGCTAGAGCGACTAGAAGTCTCAATGAGCAGTTCTTC.

This clonotype has only one observation. The J gene is TRBJ2-3, the V gene TRBV4-2; D remains ambiguous. Trimming shortened V by 3 bases and J by 7 bases, and 11 bases separated the two germline ends. The CDR3 covers 13 residues. CDR1 LGHNA and CDR2 YNFKEQ come from the germline V gene. The CDR3 loop is CASSQNHGYTQYF. CDR3 in DNA: TGTGCCAGCAGCCAGAATCATGGGTATACGCAGTATTTT.